The 18 T cell receptor beta chains below were found in one sample sequenced in a study of cytomegalovirus exposure and HLA in healthy donors. A multiplex PCR was run with 60 Vbeta primers and 13 Jbeta primers. Here immunoSEQ multiplex PCR was the method, and the copy in TCRdb shows in-frame clones only, minus some. The sample yields about 98,000 clones, around 70% seen once. The sample taken for sequencing was PBMCs. These receptor sequences come from a female donor in good health and CMV-seronegative.

The genes are TRBV29-1 and TRBJ2-7, with TRBD1 matching 8 bases. V trimming: 0 bases; J trimming: 0 bases; junction bases outside the gene matches: 7. The length of the CDR3 is 16 residues. The germline gives CDR1 SQVTM, CDR2 ANQGSEA. The CDR3 sequence is CSVEDRGQASSYEQYF. CDR3 DNA: TGCAGCGTTGAAGATCGGGGACAGGCGTCCTCCTACGAGCAGTACTTC.

The chain joins TRBV27 to TRBJ1-1, with D possibly TRBD1 on 6 matching bases. Per germline, CDR1 MNHEY and CDR2 SMNVEV (reference sequence). Trimming removed 2 bases at V and 4 bases at J, with 11 bases between. The CDR3 has 14 residues. This CDR3 is CASSLGGAVTEAFF. In DNA, the CDR3 is TGTGCCAGCAGTTTAGGGGGGGCCGTCACTGAAGCTTTCTTT.

This clone was detected once. V is TRBV11-3 and J is TRBJ2-3, with 7 bases fitting TRBD2. The germline V gene encodes CDR1 SGHNT and CDR2 YENEEA. This CDR3 contains 15 residues. J was trimmed by 2 bases and V by 5 bases; bases with no gene match: 7. As DNA, the CDR3 is TGTGCCAGCAGCGGACGGGACTACCTCACAGATACGCAGTATTTT. Protein product: CASSGRDYLTDTQYF.

The chain joins TRBV7-8 to TRBJ1-1; TRBD1 aligns across 9 bases. The CDR3 is 16 residues long. Germline trimming cut 5 bases from V and 1 base from J; bases unmatched to any gene: 8. Germline lookup yields CDR1 SGHVS and CDR2 FQNEAQ. The DNA for the CDR3 is TGTGCCAGCAGCCCGTGGACAGGGGCGGAGAACACTGAAGCTTTCTTT. Translating gives CASSPWTGAENTEAFF.

The chain is built from TRBV7-6 and TRBJ2-5, with a weak D call TRBD1 (7 bases). Germline lookup yields CDR1 SGHVS and CDR2 FNYEAQ. The CDR3 runs 17 residues. The V end was cut by 2 bases, the J end by 6 bases, with 22 bases between. CDR3 sequence reads: CASSLSRRGARGQTQYF. The DNA for the CDR3 is TGTGCCAGCAGCTTAAGTCGCAGGGGGGCTAGGGGGCAGACCCAGTACTTC. The variable domain in full, with the rest retrieved from reference TRBV7-6 and TRBJ2-5, is GAGVSQSPRYKVTKRGQDVALRCDPISGHVSLYWYRQALGQGPEFLTYFNYEAQQDKSGLPNDRFSAERPEGSISTLTIQRTEQRDSAMYRCASSLSRRGARGQTQYFGPGTRLLVL.

The chain recombines TRBV10-3 with TRBJ1-2, with 9 positions matching TRBD1. V lost 4 bases to trimming and J lost 5 bases; unmatched junction nucleotides: 14. The CDR3 is 17 amino acids. CDR1 and CDR2 (germline): ENHRY, SYGVKD. CDR3 in DNA: TGTGCCATCAGTGCGTCCCCCCGCCGACAGGGGGGATATGGCTACACCTTC. Residues: CAISASPRRQGGYGYTF.

This clone was picked up a small number of times. V is TRBV6-1 and J is TRBJ2-2; TRBD1 agrees at 7 bases. The CDR3 loop spans 15 amino acids. V trimming: 8 bases; J trimming: 3 bases; junction bases outside the gene matches: 9. Germline V gives CDR1 MNHNS, CDR2 SASEGT. CDR3 loop: CASVTGKGDTGELFF. The CDR3, as DNA: TGTGCCAGCGTGACAGGGAAAGGCGACACCGGGGAGCTGTTTTTT.

The genes are TRBV5-1 and TRBJ1-2; 7 bases map to TRBD1. The germline V gene has CDR1 SGHRS and CDR2 YFSETQ. Trimming took 4 bases from V and 5 from J; bases not matched to a gene: 8. This CDR3 has 14 amino acids. CDR3 in DNA: TGCGCCAGCAGCCCCGACAGGGTTCGTTATGGCTACACCTTC. It encodes CASSPDRVRYGYTF. The whole variable domain, filled in from reference TRBV5-1 and TRBJ1-2, reads KAGVTQTPRYLIKTRGQQVTLSCSPISGHRSVSWYQQTPGQGLQFLFEYFSETQRNKGNFPGRFSGRQFSNSRSEMNVSTLELGDSALYLCASSPDRVRYGYTFGSGTRLTVV.

This clone was observed a single time. The chain is built from TRBV18 and TRBJ2-4; D might be TRBD2 (5 bases). The CDR3 has 14 residues. With 2 bases removed from V and 9 bases from J, the gap between germline ends came to 14 bases. Looked up from germline, CDR1 is KGHSH and CDR2 is LQKENI. The CDR3 nucleotides read TGTGCCAGCTCACCATACCTAGCCAATAGCATTCAGTACTTC. Translation gives CASSPYLANSIQYF.

The genes are TRBV19 and TRBJ1-1; TRBD1 aligns across 8 bases. The CDR3 has 15 residues. The trim removed 5 bases at V and 0 bases at J, leaving 5 bases unmatched. The germline CDR1 and CDR2 sequences are LNHDA and SQIVND (reference sequence). The CDR3 is CASSPRDRLNTEAFF. CDR3 DNA: TGTGCCAGTAGTCCTCGGGACAGGCTGAACACTGAAGCTTTCTTT.

The rearrangement uses TRBV4-1 and TRBJ1-5; 12 bases agree with TRBD1. The CDR3 loop spans 16 amino acids. Germline assignment: CDR1 MGHRA and CDR2 YSYEKL. With 0 bases clipped from V and 10 bases from J, the junction kept 7 bases outside the gene matches. CDR3 DNA: TGCGCCAGCAGCCAAGATCGGGGACAGGGGGCTCTTCCCCAGCATTTT. Encoded protein: CASSQDRGQGALPQHF.

The V and J genes are TRBV20-1 and TRBJ2-1, with D possibly matching TRBD2 (6 bases). This CDR3 has 11 amino acids. Between the trimmed V and J ends, which lost 2 bases and 14 bases, there was a span of 13 bases. CDR1 is DFQATT and CDR2 is SNEGSKA in the germline V gene (reference sequence). CDR3 sequence (DNA): TGCAGTGCTAGACGGGGGTCAGAGGAGTTCTTC. The encoded protein is CSARRGSEEFF.

This clone was counted once. The chain recombines TRBV11-2 with TRBJ2-5, with D maybe TRBD2 (5 bases). This CDR3 spans 16 amino acids. V shed 0 bases and J shed 0 bases, with 11 bases lying between them. The germline CDR1 and CDR2 sequences are SGHAT and FQNNGV. This chain's CDR3 is CASSLEGSAYQETQYF. CDR3 bases: TGTGCCAGCAGCTTAGAGGGTAGCGCCTACCAAGAGACCCAGTACTTC.

The chain carries TRBV29-1 and TRBJ1-1; D gene ambiguous. CDR1 SQVTM and CDR2 ANQGSEA come from the germline V gene. This CDR3 has 13 residues. The CDR3 DNA sequence: TGCGGCGGGTCGACTAAACCGAACACTGAAGCTTTCTTT. Encoded protein: CGGSTKPNTEAFF. Combining the CDR3 with reference TRBV29-1 and TRBJ1-1 gives the whole variable domain SAVISQKPSRDICQRGTSLTIQCQVDSQVTMMFWYRQQPGQSLTLIATANQGSEATYESGFVIDKFPISRPNLTFSTLTVSNMSPEDSSIYLCGGSTKPNTEAFFGQGTRLTVV.

This chain joins TRBV10-2 and TRBJ2-1; 9 bases line up with TRBD1. Unmatched junction bases numbered 7, after V lost 5 bases and J lost 5 bases. Germline values: CDR1 WSHSY, CDR2 SAAADI. CDR3 length: 15 amino acids. The CDR3 sequence: CASSWGQGTNNEQFF. In DNA, the CDR3 is TGCGCCAGCAGTTGGGGACAGGGAACCAACAATGAGCAGTTCTTC.

In its sample, this clone was seen a few times. This chain uses TRBV20-1 with TRBJ2-7; D not certain. The CDR3 has 11 amino acids. V lost 6 bases and J 7 bases, leaving 13 bases between the germline ends. Germline values: CDR1 DFQATT, CDR2 SNEGSKA (reference sequence). CDR3 region: CSAPLMREQYF. CDR3 DNA sequence: TGCAGTGCCCCCCTTATGCGGGAGCAGTACTTC.

This clone was counted a few times. V is TRBV25-1 and J is TRBJ2-3; 10 bases agree with TRBD2. CDR3 length: 16 amino acids. Unmatched junction bases numbered 5, after V lost 1 base and J lost 4 bases. The V gene's germline CDR1 is MGHDK and CDR2 SYGVNS. CDR3 nucleotide sequence: TGTGCCAGCAGTGAATTAGAGCGGGAGGGTTCAGATACGCAGTATTTT. As protein: CASSELEREGSDTQYF. Full variable domain (rest looked up from reference TRBV25-1 and TRBJ2-3): EADIYQTPRYLVIGTGKKITLECSQTMGHDKMYWYQQDPGMELHLIHYSYGVNSTEKGDLSSESTVSRIRTEHFPLTLESARPSHTSQYLCASSELEREGSDTQYFGPGTRLTVL.

The rearrangement links TRBV15 to TRBJ2-5; possibly TRBD2 for D (6 bases). Germline CDR1 reads LNHNV; CDR2 reads YYDKDF (reference sequence). The CDR3 consists of 16 residues. The V end lost 0 bases, the J end lost 3 bases, and 14 bases lay between the germline ends. CDR3 nucleotide sequence: TGTGCCACCAGCAGAGATTACGCCGGAGGGGAAGAGACCCAGTACTTC. This sequence encodes CATSRDYAGGEETQYF.